These 30 T cell receptor beta chains were sequenced from one sample in a study of T cells in Graves' hyperthyroidism and ophthalmopathy. Authors of the study amplified TCR beta CDR3 regions from RNA transcripts. Initially, a first-round RT-PCR of the TCR CDR3 employed the HTBI primer set. TCRdb analysed the multiplex PCR reads with MiXCR anew, one entry per CDR3 protein. Here the sample spans about 400,000 distinct CDR3 sequences, 14% to 15% being singletons. Source material: blood. The receptors come from a man between 18 and 35 years old with Graves' ophthalmopathy.

The rearrangement joins TRBV25-1 to TRBJ2-3; TRBD1 or TRBD2 may be the D gene (5 bases each). The germline CDR1 and CDR2 sequences are MGHDK and SYGVNS. The CDR3 runs 13 residues. V shed 1 base and J shed 5 bases, with 7 bases lying between them. The CDR3 region is CASSEFGGDTQYF. Written as DNA, the CDR3 is TGTGCCAGCAGTGAATTTGGGGGAGATACGCAGTATTTT.

This clonotype came up many times. J is TRBJ2-7 and V is TRBV12-3 or TRBV12-4; D is uncertain. V was clipped by 6 bases and J by 4 bases, with 10 bases between them. The CDR3 covers 12 residues. Written as DNA, the CDR3 is TGTGCCAGCAGGGACGAAGGGTACGAGCAGTACTTC. Translated, it gives CASRDEGYEQYF.

This chain uses TRBV10-2 with TRBJ1-5; D not certain. The CDR3 runs to 14 residues. Germline lookup yields CDR1 WSHSY and CDR2 SAAADI. Trimming took 6 bases from V and 5 from J, leaving 14 bases between them. The chain's CDR3 is CASSEADFDQPQHF. DNA of the CDR3: TGCGCCAGCAGCGAGGCGGACTTCGATCAGCCCCAGCATTTT.

This clonotype was found a few times. The CDR3 DNA reads as TGTGCCAGCAGTGCGGGGGGGCCATTTCGTAGTCCCTACGAGCAGTACTTC. This codes for CASSAGGPFRSPYEQYF. The rearrangement joins TRBV6-1 to TRBJ2-7; 8 bases fit TRBD2. The junction had 13 bases not matched to a gene; V was cut back by 4 bases and J by 2 bases. Germline V gene lookup returns CDR1 MNHNS and CDR2 SASEGT. CDR3 length equals 17 residues.

This chain links TRBV27 with TRBJ2-7, with 9 bases matching TRBD2. The V and J ends lost 0 bases and 2 bases, in that order; junction bases with no gene match: 2. Germline V gene lookup returns CDR1 MNHEY and CDR2 SMNVEV (reference sequence). CDR3 size: 15 residues. DNA for the CDR3: TGTGCCAGCAGTTTATCGGCTAGCGGGACCTACGAGCAGTACTTC. Translating it yields CASSLSASGTYEQYF.

This clonotype was counted at least ten times. The chain is built from TRBV6-1 and TRBJ2-3; 9 bases map to TRBD2. The trim removed 4 bases at V and 5 bases at J, leaving 4 bases unmatched. The CDR3 has 14 residues. CDR1 and CDR2 (germline): MNHNS, SASEGT. CDR3 protein: CASSVAGVGDTQYF. In DNA form, the CDR3 reads TGTGCCAGCAGTGTAGCGGGAGTGGGAGATACGCAGTATTTT.

V gene TRBV6-1 combines with J gene TRBJ2-7; 8 nucleotides align to TRBD2. The V and J ends lost 6 bases and 6 bases, in that order; junction bases with no gene match: 13. The CDR3 consists of 15 residues. From germline, CDR1 is MNHNS and CDR2 SASEGT. CDR3 coding DNA: TGTGCCAGCAGCTCCCCGGGACTAGGGAGGCTCGAGCAGTACTTC. It specifies CASSSPGLGRLEQYF.

This clonotype was seen many times. The chain carries TRBV20-1 and TRBJ1-1; D is perhaps TRBD1 (6 bases). V was pared by 6 bases and J by 4 bases, with 15 bases between. The CDR3 is made up of 13 amino acids. CDR1 DFQATT and CDR2 SNEGSKA come from the germline V gene (reference sequence). CDR3 loop: CSAVNRDGTEAFF. CDR3 DNA sequence: TGCAGTGCGGTAAACAGGGATGGCACTGAAGCTTTCTTT.

This clonotype was found many times. V usage is TRBV14 and J usage is TRBJ2-5, with D maybe TRBD2 (6 bases). Germline CDR1 is SGHDN and CDR2 is FVKESK. Trimming removed 0 bases at V and 4 bases at J, with 12 bases between. The CDR3 has 15 amino acids. Written as DNA, the CDR3 is TGTGCCAGCAGCCAAGATCCGGACTACGGAGAGACCCAGTACTTC. Protein sequence: CASSQDPDYGETQYF.

This clonotype appeared many times. The chain employs TRBV3-1 and TRBJ1-1; D is perhaps TRBD1 (6 bases). CDR3 length: 15 amino acids. The germline gives CDR1 LGHDT, CDR2 YNNKEL (reference sequence). V was clipped by 5 bases and J by 7 bases, with 20 bases between them. CDR3 coding DNA: TGTGCCAGCAGCAGCATCCCCGGGACACCAAATGAAGCTTTCTTT. Protein product: CASSSIPGTPNEAFF.

J is TRBJ2-4 and V is TRBV24-1; 12 nucleotides agree with TRBD2. CDR3 length: 18 amino acids. V shed 7 bases, J shed 3 bases, and the junction held 12 bases outside the gene matches. Germline-derived CDR1 and CDR2 are KGHDR and SFDVKD. The CDR3 nucleotides read TGTGCCACCAGCGCTGGACCGGGACTAGCGGGCAACAAAAACATTCAGTACTTC. This sequence encodes CATSAGPGLAGNKNIQYF.

This clonotype was observed a few times. CDR3 bases: TGTGCCAGCAGTGGGACAGGGAACTATGGCTACACCTTC. Protein sequence: CASSGTGNYGYTF. This sequence joins TRBV2 and TRBJ1-2; 8 bases map to TRBD1. V shed 4 bases, J shed 2 bases, and the junction held 0 bases outside the gene matches. CDR1 and CDR2 (germline): SNHLY, FYNNEI. There are 13 residues in the CDR3.

This clonotype occurred many times. The chain joins TRBV3-1 to TRBJ1-2; D gene uncertain. The CDR3 is 12 residues long. CDR1 is LGHDT, CDR2 YNNKEL, per germline (reference sequence). V lost 6 bases and J 6 bases, leaving 11 bases between the germline ends. CDR3 in amino acids: CASSLGPDGYTF. CDR3 nucleotide sequence: TGTGCCAGCAGTTTAGGACCAGATGGCTACACCTTC.

The table lists this clonotype with a few counts. The chain couples TRBV19 to TRBJ1-4; D uncertain. CDR3 length equals 16 residues. V gave up 2 bases and J gave up 0 bases, with 10 bases separating them. Germline-derived CDR1 and CDR2 are LNHDA and SQIVND (reference sequence). This CDR3 reads CASSIFAEATNEKLFF. CDR3 nucleotide sequence: TGTGCCAGTAGTATATTTGCGGAGGCAACTAATGAAAAACTGTTTTTT.

This clonotype has a count of ten or more. V and J are TRBV4-1 and TRBJ2-3; 7 bases match TRBD2. V was clipped by 0 bases and J by 8 bases; unmatched bases: 8. Germline V gene data show CDR1 as MGHRA and CDR2 as YSYEKL. The CDR3 is 15 amino acids. CDR3 sequence (DNA): TGCGCCAGCAGCCAAGATGTTAGCGGCGGGGGTACGCAGTATTTT. It encodes CASSQDVSGGGTQYF.

This clonotype was observed once. A read error may be the cause here, since a much bigger clone is one base away. The rearrangement links TRBV20-1 to TRBJ2-7; 9 nucleotides agree with TRBD2. Germline loops: CDR1 DFQATT, CDR2 SNEGSKA (reference sequence). This CDR3 spans 13 amino acids. V gave up 4 bases and J gave up 7 bases; unmatched junction bases: 8. The DNA of the CDR3 is TGCAGTGCTAAACTAGCGGGTTACAATGAGCAGTACTTC. This translates into CSAKLAGYNEQYF.

V usage is TRBV19 and J usage is TRBJ2-7; 8 positions match TRBD2. Germline CDR1 is LNHDA and CDR2 is SQIVND (reference sequence). This CDR3 has 15 residues. After removal of 2 bases from V and 6 bases from J, the junction contained 9 bases not matched to a gene. The CDR3 region has the DNA TGTGCCAGTAGTATAATGGCGGGAGGAGGCTCCGAGCAGTACTTC. Translation gives CASSIMAGGGSEQYF.

In its sample, this clonotype was seen a few times. The chain joins TRBV12-3 or TRBV12-4 to TRBJ1-5; D is ambiguous. The CDR3 runs 12 residues. With 1 base removed from V and 12 bases from J, the gap between germline ends came to 10 bases. The DNA of the CDR3 is TGTGCCAGCAGTTTAGGTACGGATGTCCAGCATTTT. Translating it yields CASSLGTDVQHF.

This clonotype was seen a handful of times. This chain links TRBV11-3 with TRBJ2-7; a possible D gene is TRBD2 (6 bases). Trimming cost V 4 bases and J 0 bases, with 10 bases left between them. Germline CDR1 and CDR2: SGHNT and YENEEA. The CDR3 spans 14 residues. CDR3 DNA: TGTGCCAGCAGCTCTGGGGGGACCTCCTACGAGCAGTACTTC. Its protein product is CASSSGGTSYEQYF.

This clonotype was counted only a few times. The chain joins TRBV11-2 to TRBJ2-3; 7 positions agree with TRBD1. Germline CDR1 reads SGHAT; CDR2 reads FQNNGV. Trimming at V came to 2 bases and at J to 2 bases, leaving 4 bases not matched to a gene. CDR3 size: 15 residues. CDR3 DNA: TGTGCCAGCAGCTTAATAGGGGGCGTCACAGATACGCAGTATTTT. This codes for CASSLIGGVTDTQYF. Looking up the rest from reference TRBV11-2 and TRBJ2-3 gives the full variable domain: EAGVAQSPRYKIIEKRQSVAFWCNPISGHATLYWYQQILGQGPKLLIQFQNNGVVDDSQLPKDRFSAERLKGVDSTLKIQPAKLEDSAVYLCASSLIGGVTDTQYFGPGTRLTVL.

This clonotype was seen repeatedly, ten times or more. The rearrangement joins TRBV24-1 to TRBJ2-1; tentative D call: TRBD2 (6 bases). Trimming shortened V by 5 bases and J by 6 bases, and 22 bases separated the two germline ends. Germline-derived CDR1 and CDR2 are KGHDR and SFDVKD. The CDR3 consists of 17 residues. The CDR3 protein is CATSAYAGIGGVNEQFF. The CDR3 DNA follows: TGTGCCACCAGTGCCTATGCGGGGATAGGTGGGGTCAATGAGCAGTTCTTC.

This clonotype was detected many times. The rearrangement uses TRBV5-1 and TRBJ1-1; 8 nucleotides align to TRBD1. The CDR3 is made up of 15 amino acids. From germline, CDR1 is SGHRS and CDR2 YFSETQ. J gave up 1 base and V 4 bases, and 6 bases lay outside the gene matches. CDR3 region: CASSATGEPNTEAFF. As DNA, the CDR3 is TGCGCCAGCAGCGCGACAGGGGAGCCGAACACTGAAGCTTTCTTT.

This clonotype has ten or more counts. V and J are TRBV29-1 and TRBJ2-3; a weak D match, TRBD1 (6 bases). This CDR3 is 15 amino acids long. Germline CDR1 SQVTM, CDR2 ANQGSEA. V gave up 7 bases and J gave up 2 bases, with 19 bases separating them. The CDR3 nucleotides are TGCAGCGCTACACAGGGTTTCTCCCCCACAGATACGCAGTATTTT. This encodes CSATQGFSPTDTQYF.

This clonotype was observed many times. This sequence joins TRBV7-9 and TRBJ2-7; 7 nucleotides align to TRBD1. V was clipped by 3 bases and J by 0 bases; unmatched bases: 5. Germline-derived CDR1 and CDR2 are SEHNR and FQNEAQ (reference sequence). The CDR3 spans 15 residues. DNA of the CDR3: TGTGCCAGCAGCTTGCCGGGACAGAGCTCCTACGAGCAGTACTTC. As protein: CASSLPGQSSYEQYF.

This clonotype was recorded a few times. The chain has TRBV5-1 and TRBJ1-2; TRBD1 matches at 10 bases. CDR1 and CDR2 (germline): SGHRS, YFSETQ. The CDR3 sequence is 14 residues long. Trimming at V came to 0 bases and at J to 4 bases, leaving 0 bases not matched to a gene. The CDR3 nucleotides are TGCGCCAGCAGCTTGGGGGACAGGGGCTATGGCTACACCTTC. It translates to CASSLGDRGYGYTF.

This clonotype has a handful of counts. This chain uses TRBV5-6 with TRBJ2-5; D gene ambiguous. V dropped 0 bases and J dropped 4 bases, with 7 bases sitting between them. CDR3 length equals 13 residues. The germline gives CDR1 SGHDT, CDR2 YYEEEE. Here the CDR3 DNA reads TGTGCCAGCAGCTTGGGAGACCCAGAGACCCAGTACTTC. This codes for CASSLGDPETQYF.

This clonotype was seen at least ten times. The CDR3 is CASSQRQQETQYF. CDR3 in DNA: TGCGCCAGCAGCCAGCGACAGCAAGAGACCCAGTACTTC. The chain joins TRBV4-1 to TRBJ2-5, with D perhaps TRBD1 (5 bases). The germline V gene has CDR1 MGHRA and CDR2 YSYEKL. CDR3 length: 13 residues. The ends were cut back, 3 bases at V and 2 bases at J, with 7 bases in the middle.

The rearrangement links TRBV7-3 to TRBJ2-2, with D uncertain. CDR1 is SGHTA, CDR2 FQGTGA, per germline. Deletions cut 5 bases from V and 7 bases from J, with 11 bases between. The CDR3 has 13 amino acids. The CDR3 DNA follows: TGTGCCAGCAGCCCCCCGATGGGCGGGGAGCTGTTTTTT. Translation gives CASSPPMGGELFF.

V gene TRBV9 combines with J gene TRBJ1-5; D possibly corresponds to TRBD1 (6 bases). Trimming pared 3 bases from V and 7 bases from J, leaving 14 bases between. Germline values: CDR1 SGDLS, CDR2 YYNGEE. The CDR3 sequence is 14 residues long. The CDR3 DNA is TGTGCCAGCAGCGAGGGGGGGTACCAGCAGCCCCAGCATTTT. Residues: CASSEGGYQQPQHF. The variable domain in full, with the rest retrieved from reference TRBV9 and TRBJ1-5, is DSGVTQTPKHLITATGQRVTLRCSPRSGDLSVYWYQQSLDQGLQFLIQYYNGEERAKGNILERFSAQQFPDLHSELNLSSLELGDSALYFCASSEGGYQQPQHFGDGTRLSIL.

This clonotype appeared once. The rearrangement joins TRBV7-3 to TRBJ2-5; TRBD1 agrees at 9 bases. Trimming at V came to 5 bases and at J to 4 bases, leaving 8 bases not matched to a gene. CDR1 SGHTA and CDR2 FQGTGA come from the germline V gene. The CDR3 totals 15 residues. The CDR3 here is CASSGGTGSRETQYF. As DNA, the CDR3 is TGTGCCAGCAGCGGGGGGACAGGGAGTCGAGAGACCCAGTACTTC.